The next 18 T cell receptor beta chains were all read from a single sample in a study of post-analysis software for immune sequencing data. Points from the study as a whole: Included in a set of about five TRBV segments more frequent in patients than controls were TRBV5-6, TRBV5-1 and TRBV20-1.

Libraries were made from TCR beta cDNA, and they carried unique molecular identifiers. TCRdb passed the PCR reads through MiXCR, listing each CDR3 protein once. The table has more than 450,000 distinct CDR3 sequences, around 36% seen once; the top ten hold 4.5% to 7.5%. Their recognized antigens are unknown. Sequencing was performed on blood. The receptors derive from a girl younger than 18 with multiple sclerosis.

J is TRBJ2-1 and V is TRBV27, with D perhaps assigned TRBD1 or TRBD2 (6 bases each). V shed 4 bases and J shed 6 bases, with 22 bases lying between them. CDR3 size: 17 residues. CDR1 MNHEY and CDR2 SMNVEV come from the germline V gene (reference sequence). The CDR3 is CASSSLLRGAVGNEQFF. DNA of the CDR3: TGTGCCAGCAGTTCCCTTCTTAGGGGGGCCGTGGGCAATGAGCAGTTCTTC.

The chain recombines TRBV5-1 with TRBJ1-1, with TRBD1 as a possible D gene (5 bases). Trimming left V 0 bases short and J 4 bases short, with 16 bases between. The CDR3 consists of 16 residues. The germline gives CDR1 SGHRS, CDR2 YFSETQ. The CDR3 region is CASSLGGGASGTEAFF. The DNA for the CDR3 is TGCGCCAGCAGCTTGGGGGGAGGGGCCTCCGGCACTGAAGCTTTCTTT.

The V call is TRBV24-1, the J call TRBJ2-1, with 8 bases matching TRBD2. Germline trimming cut 3 bases from V and 15 bases from J; bases unmatched to any gene: 9. CDR1 and CDR2 (germline): KGHDR, SFDVKD. This CDR3 has 13 residues. As DNA, the CDR3 is TGTGCCACCAGTGATGCCTCCGGGACTAGTTCGTTCTTC. Protein product: CATSDASGTSSFF.

This sequence joins TRBV6-5 and TRBJ1-2; the D is unclear. CDR3 length: 13 amino acids. V lost 4 bases, J lost 8 bases, and 14 bases lay in between. CDR1 and CDR2 (germline): MNHEY, SVGAGI. The CDR3 bases are TGTGCCAGCAGTTGGACTCTACAAGGAGGCTACACCTTC. This sequence encodes CASSWTLQGGYTF.

This clonotype was found a few times. This chain uses TRBV18 with TRBJ2-7, with TRBD1 identical over 9 bases. The germline CDR1 and CDR2 sequences are KGHSH and LQKENI. This CDR3 has 15 amino acids. Trimming took 3 bases from V and 4 from J; bases not matched to a gene: 7. The CDR3 protein is CASSPGTGKTYEQYF. The DNA for the CDR3 is TGTGCCAGCTCACCTGGGACAGGGAAGACGTACGAGCAGTACTTC.

The rearrangement joins TRBV20-1 to TRBJ2-7, with 7 nucleotides matching TRBD1. After removal of 3 bases from V and 0 bases from J, the junction contained 11 bases not matched to a gene. Germline V gene sequence: CDR1 DFQATT, CDR2 SNEGSKA (reference sequence). The CDR3 contains 16 residues. CDR3 nucleotides: TGCAGTGCTAGCCGCCCCGGGACAGCCCTCTCCTACGAGCAGTACTTC. Translation gives CSASRPGTALSYEQYF.

The sample holds a few counts of this clonotype. The rearrangement uses TRBV7-9 and TRBJ2-7; 10 bases fit TRBD1. Germline V gene data show CDR1 as SEHNR and CDR2 as FQNEAQ (reference sequence). CDR3 length equals 15 residues. The V gene end was trimmed by 5 bases and the J gene end by 2 bases; junction bases not matched to a gene: 6. In DNA form, the CDR3 reads TGTGCCAGCAGCCAAATGGACAGGGGGACCTACGAGCAGTACTTC. This encodes CASSQMDRGTYEQYF. Together with reference TRBV7-9 and TRBJ2-7, the CDR3 gives the full variable domain: DTGVSQNPRHKITKRGQNVTFRCDPISEHNRLYWYRQTLGQGPEFLTYFQNEAQLEKSRLLSDRFSAERPKGSFSTLEIQRTEQGDSAMYLCASSQMDRGTYEQYFGPGTRLTVT.

This clonotype came up a few times. V is TRBV25-1 and J is TRBJ2-1; the D gene is possibly TRBD1 (6 bases). The germline V gene has CDR1 MGHDK and CDR2 SYGVNS. This CDR3 region has 15 residues. Between the trimmed V and J ends, which lost 4 bases and 0 bases, there was a span of 10 bases. CDR3 region: CASSAWDTSYNEQFF. CDR3 bases: TGTGCCAGCAGTGCGTGGGACACCTCCTACAATGAGCAGTTCTTC. The whole variable domain, remainder taken from reference TRBV25-1 and TRBJ2-1, is EADIYQTPRYLVIGTGKKITLECSQTMGHDKMYWYQQDPGMELHLIHYSYGVNSTEKGDLSSESTVSRIRTEHFPLTLESARPSHTSQYLCASSAWDTSYNEQFFGPGTRLTVL.

The V gene is TRBV5-5, the J gene TRBJ1-4; no reliable D call. This CDR3 has 15 amino acids. Trimming removed 7 bases at V and 0 bases at J, with 13 bases between. Germline loops: CDR1 SGHKS, CDR2 YYEKEE (reference sequence). This CDR3 reads CASCQRGATNEKLFF. In DNA form, the CDR3 reads TGTGCCAGCTGCCAACGGGGAGCAACTAATGAAAAACTGTTTTTT. Based on the CDR3 plus reference TRBV5-5 and TRBJ1-4, the full variable domain is DAGVTQSPTHLIKTRGQQVTLRCSPISGHKSVSWYQQVLGQGPQFIFQYYEKEERGRGNFPDRFSARQFPNYSSELNVNALLLGDSALYLCASCQRGATNEKLFFGSGTQLSVL.

V usage is TRBV5-1 and J usage is TRBJ2-1; TRBD2 matches 9 bases. CDR1 and CDR2 from the germline V gene are SGHRS and YFSETQ. The CDR3 extends over 18 amino acids. The trim removed 0 bases at V and 0 bases at J, leaving 7 bases unmatched. As DNA, the CDR3 is TGCGCCAGCAGCTTGGATAGCGGGGGCGAGAGCTCCTACAATGAGCAGTTCTTC. Amino acids: CASSLDSGGESSYNEQFF.

The J gene is TRBJ2-3, the V gene TRBV20-1; D call uncertain. V dropped 4 bases and J dropped 0 bases, with 8 bases sitting between them. CDR1 and CDR2 from the germline V gene are DFQATT and SNEGSKA (reference sequence). CDR3 size: 13 residues. CDR3 nucleotide sequence: TGCAGTGCTATCGGGTATAGCACAGATACGCAGTATTTT. This gives the protein CSAIGYSTDTQYF.

The V and J genes are TRBV7-9 and TRBJ1-1, with D maybe TRBD1 (5 bases). The CDR3 consists of 14 residues. Germline values: CDR1 SEHNR, CDR2 FQNEAQ (reference sequence). The V end was cut by 5 bases, the J end by 3 bases, with 13 bases between. CDR3 loop: CASSHFGGDTEAFF. CDR3 in DNA: TGTGCCAGCAGCCACTTCGGGGGGGACACTGAAGCTTTCTTT. The whole variable domain, filled in from reference TRBV7-9 and TRBJ1-1, reads DTGVSQNPRHKITKRGQNVTFRCDPISEHNRLYWYRQTLGQGPEFLTYFQNEAQLEKSRLLSDRFSAERPKGSFSTLEIQRTEQGDSAMYLCASSHFGGDTEAFFGQGTRLTVV.

A remark on this clonotype: A much larger clone lies a single base off, so this may be a read error. The rearrangement links TRBV6-1 to TRBJ2-7; 10 positions match TRBD1. The V gene's germline CDR1 is MNHNS and CDR2 SASEGT. This CDR3 comprises 15 residues. Written as DNA, the CDR3 is TGTACCAGCAGTGAACCGGGACAGGGGACCTACGAGCAGTACTTC. This translates into CTSSEPGQGTYEQYF.

This clonotype was detected only a few times. Written as DNA, the CDR3 is TGCGCCAGCAGCTTGGCCACAGGACAGCAAGAGACCCAGTACTTC. Its translation: CASSLATGQQETQYF. V gene TRBV5-1 combines with J gene TRBJ2-5; D might be TRBD1 (6 bases). The V end lost 0 bases, the J end lost 2 bases, and 11 bases lay between the germline ends. Germline V CDR1 and CDR2: SGHRS, YFSETQ. CDR3 length: 15 residues.

This clonotype has just a few counts. The rearrangement uses TRBV11-2 and TRBJ2-1; D is ambiguous. The length of the CDR3 is 14 residues. The V and J ends lost 1 base and 5 bases respectively, with 9 bases between them. Germline CDR1 SGHAT, CDR2 FQNNGV. The CDR3 loop reads CASSLARPDNEQFF. CDR3 sequence (DNA): TGTGCCAGCAGCTTAGCGCGCCCGGACAATGAGCAGTTCTTC.

The chain employs TRBV10-3 and TRBJ2-1; TRBD2 matches at 10 bases. CDR1 and CDR2 (germline): ENHRY, SYGVKD. The CDR3 consists of 15 residues. Losses at the gene ends were 4 bases for V and 8 bases for J; bases not matched to a gene: 8. In DNA form, the CDR3 reads TGTGCCATCAGTGGAGAGCGGGGGGGCCAGGATGAGCAGTTCTTC. Encoded protein: CAISGERGGQDEQFF.

The chain joins TRBV7-3 to TRBJ1-1, with D unresolved. The CDR3 loop spans 11 amino acids. V lost 5 bases and J 6 bases, leaving 7 bases between the germline ends. The germline CDR1 and CDR2 sequences are SGHTA and FQGTGA. In DNA form, the CDR3 reads TGTGCCAGCAGCCGTCGGGCTGAAGCTTTCTTT. Protein: CASSRRAEAFF.

This clonotype was seen only a few times. The chain couples TRBV7-9 to TRBJ1-1; D is undetermined. The length of the CDR3 is 11 residues. V was shortened by 0 bases and J by 7 bases, with 3 bases between the two germline ends. CDR1 SEHNR and CDR2 FQNEAQ come from the germline V gene (reference sequence). The CDR3 loop reads CASSLAFEAFF. As DNA, the CDR3 is TGTGCCAGCAGCTTAGCCTTTGAAGCTTTCTTT.